The 19 T cell receptor beta chains in this list originate from one sample, sequenced in a study of shared clonotypes between healthy human individuals. This table comes from immunoSEQ multiplex PCR, and its TCRdb copy is limited to in-frame clones, with some not included. The sample lists 600,000 to 700,000 clones; around 73% were seen once. What was sequenced was memory CD4+ T cells sorted from blood. Subset indicated: CD45RA-negative fraction. Receptors were obtained from a woman aged 25 to 39 in good health.

The chain recombines TRBV4-1 with TRBJ2-7, with D possibly TRBD1 on 5 matching bases. Trimming took 1 base from V and 2 from J, leaving 9 bases between them. The CDR3 spans 14 residues. Germline V gene data show CDR1 as MGHRA and CDR2 as YSYEKL. CDR3 sequence reads: CASSQGQLAYEQYF. In nucleotides, the CDR3 is TGCGCCAGCAGCCAAGGACAGCTAGCCTACGAGCAGTACTTC.

This sequence joins TRBV11-2 and TRBJ2-3, with D unresolved. Looked up from germline, CDR1 is SGHAT and CDR2 is FQNNGV. V dropped 2 bases and J dropped 3 bases, with 12 bases sitting between them. This CDR3 has 15 residues. CDR3 nucleotides: TGTGCCAGCAGCTTAATCTGGGCCGGAACAGATACGCAGTATTTT. Amino acid sequence: CASSLIWAGTDTQYF.

The rearrangement links TRBV15 to TRBJ2-3, with 7 bases aligning to TRBD2. The CDR3 extends over 16 amino acids. V gave up 1 base and J gave up 3 bases; unmatched junction bases: 7. The germline CDR1 and CDR2 sequences are LNHNV and YYDKDF (reference sequence). Here the CDR3 DNA reads TGTGCCACCAGCAGAGGAGCGGGAAGGGGTACAGATACGCAGTATTTT. Residues: CATSRGAGRGTDTQYF.

The V gene is TRBV6-6, the J gene TRBJ2-3; D may match TRBD1 or TRBD2 (5 bases each). CDR3 length: 14 residues. Germline lookup yields CDR1 MNHNY and CDR2 SVGAGI (reference sequence). Trimming shortened V by 0 bases and J by 4 bases, and 8 bases separated the two germline ends. CDR3 bases: TGTGCCAGCAGTTACTCGAGGGGACCAGATACGCAGTATTTT. Translating gives CASSYSRGPDTQYF.

This chain connects TRBV6-5 to TRBJ1-1; TRBD1 matches 7 bases. The CDR3 covers 13 residues. From germline, CDR1 is MNHEY and CDR2 SVGAGI. V dropped 6 bases and J dropped 7; count of bases not matched to a gene: 8. CDR3 nucleotides: TGTGCCAGCAGCTTGACAGGGTACGTTGAAGCTTTCTTT. Residues: CASSLTGYVEAFF.

The chain carries TRBV14 and TRBJ1-1, with 7 bases lining up with TRBD1. The CDR3 has 13 amino acids. CDR1 is SGHDN, CDR2 FVKESK, per germline. The V segment lost 5 bases and the J segment 8 bases; nucleotides outside the gene matches: 8. CDR3 sequence (DNA): TGTGCCAGCAGCTTAGAGGGGGCGTGGGAAGCTTTCTTT. Its protein is CASSLEGAWEAFF.

For this clone: Distinct nucleotide sequences in the sample also encode this CDR3. The V call is TRBV5-1, the J call TRBJ2-3; perhaps TRBD1 as D (6 bases). The CDR3 is 15 residues long. Trimming cost V 0 bases and J 0 bases, with 8 bases left between them. Germline CDR1 SGHRS, CDR2 YFSETQ. The CDR3 DNA is TGCGCCAGCAGCTTGGCAGGGGCCAGCACAGATACGCAGTATTTT. Amino acid sequence: CASSLAGASTDTQYF.

The rearrangement links TRBV19 to TRBJ1-5; tentative D call: TRBD1 (5 bases). V lost 2 bases, J lost 3 bases, and 11 bases lay in between. This CDR3 region has 15 residues. Germline CDR1 reads LNHDA; CDR2 reads SQIVND (reference sequence). This chain's CDR3 is CASSIPRQLNQPQHF. DNA of the CDR3: TGTGCCAGTAGTATACCCCGACAGCTCAATCAGCCCCAGCATTTT.

The chain joins TRBV28 to TRBJ1-5; D perhaps matches TRBD1 (6 bases). Germline CDR1 MDHEN, CDR2 SYDVKM. V was clipped by 6 bases and J by 3 bases, with 15 bases between them. This CDR3 spans 15 amino acids. CDR3 sequence reads: CASRKRGFDNQPQHF. The CDR3 DNA reads TGTGCCAGCAGAAAGAGGGGGTTTGACAATCAGCCCCAGCATTTT.

The chain uses TRBV6-6 and TRBJ1-5, with unresolved D. Between the trimmed V and J ends, which lost 6 bases and 11 bases, there was a span of 20 bases. Germline CDR1 is MNHNY and CDR2 is SVGAGI (reference sequence). This CDR3 is 14 amino acids long. The CDR3 loop reads CASRSLDRGSSQHF. The CDR3 DNA reads as TGTGCCAGCAGGAGTCTAGACCGAGGGTCGTCCCAGCATTTT.

The chain is built from TRBV10-3 and TRBJ2-5; TRBD1 matches 9 bases. The CDR3 has 14 amino acids. Trimming cost V 10 bases and J 5 bases; bases outside gene matches: 11. Per the germline V gene, CDR1 is ENHRY and CDR2 is SYGVKD. In DNA, the CDR3 is TGTGCCACCGGCCCGGGACAGGGCTCGGAGACCCAGTACTTC. It translates to CATGPGQGSETQYF.

The chain links TRBV7-9 to TRBJ2-5; D is undetermined. The CDR3 length is 11 residues. Trimming removed 7 bases at V and 3 bases at J, with 6 bases between. Looked up from germline, CDR1 is SEHNR and CDR2 is FQNEAQ (reference sequence). CDR3 protein: CASMGKETQYF. The DNA for the CDR3 is TGTGCCAGCATGGGGAAAGAGACCCAGTACTTC.

This chain links TRBV4-2 with TRBJ2-3; D call uncertain. Between the trimmed V and J ends, which lost 0 bases and 3 bases, there was a span of 10 bases. CDR1 is LGHNA and CDR2 is YNFKEQ in the germline V gene. CDR3 length equals 15 residues. As DNA, the CDR3 is TGTGCCAGCAGCCAAGATAGGGCAGCTACAGATACGCAGTATTTT. Encoded protein: CASSQDRAATDTQYF.

A few counts support this clone. Other nucleotide sequences from this sample produce the same CDR3. V is TRBV5-4 and J is TRBJ2-3; D might be TRBD1 (5 bases). V lost 5 bases, J lost 4 bases, and 11 bases lay in between. Germline V gene sequence: CDR1 SGHNT, CDR2 YYREEE (reference sequence). The CDR3 is made up of 13 amino acids. The CDR3 here is CASSLQGADTQYF. The CDR3 region has the DNA TGTGCCAGCAGTTTGCAGGGCGCAGATACGCAGTATTTT.

This clone was counted only a few times. The genes are TRBV11-2 and TRBJ1-3; no clear D gene. The CDR3 runs 14 residues. The germline V gene has CDR1 SGHAT and CDR2 FQNNGV. CDR3: CASAPTHSGNTIYF. DNA of the CDR3: TGTGCTTCGGCACCCACCCACTCTGGAAACACCATATATTTT.

The V gene is TRBV19, the J gene TRBJ1-4; D not resolved. CDR3 length: 14 residues. Germline V gene data show CDR1 as LNHDA and CDR2 as SQIVND (reference sequence). The V end was cut by 4 bases, the J end by 0 bases, with 6 bases between. The CDR3 nucleotides read TGTGCCAGTAGTAAACCAACAACTAATGAAAAACTGTTTTTT. Protein sequence: CASSKPTTNEKLFF.

This sequence joins TRBV30 and TRBJ2-7, with TRBD1 matching over 8 bases. CDR1 is GTSNPN and CDR2 is SVGIG in the germline V gene (reference sequence). Germline trimming cut 6 bases from V and 2 bases from J; bases unmatched to any gene: 6. The CDR3 consists of 13 residues. The CDR3: CACGTGQAYEQYF. As DNA, the CDR3 is TGTGCCTGTGGGACAGGACAAGCCTACGAGCAGTACTTC.

V is TRBV19 and J is TRBJ2-1; D gene unclear. CDR3 length: 15 residues. Germline CDR1 LNHDA, CDR2 SQIVND (reference sequence). V was clipped by 6 bases and J by 1 base, with 13 bases between them. CDR3 DNA sequence: TGTGCCAGTAGAAGGGCAGGCCCGTCCTACAATGAGCAGTTCTTC. This gives the protein CASRRAGPSYNEQFF.

In this sample, this clone turned up once. The chain recombines TRBV28 with TRBJ1-5; possibly TRBD1 for D (5 bases). The V and J ends lost 1 base and 11 bases respectively, with 12 bases between them. Germline CDR1 reads MDHEN; CDR2 reads SYDVKM. The CDR3 is 13 residues long. Here the CDR3 DNA reads TGTGCCAGCAGTTTATCGTCGGGGGTGGCCCAGCATTTT. It encodes CASSLSSGVAQHF.